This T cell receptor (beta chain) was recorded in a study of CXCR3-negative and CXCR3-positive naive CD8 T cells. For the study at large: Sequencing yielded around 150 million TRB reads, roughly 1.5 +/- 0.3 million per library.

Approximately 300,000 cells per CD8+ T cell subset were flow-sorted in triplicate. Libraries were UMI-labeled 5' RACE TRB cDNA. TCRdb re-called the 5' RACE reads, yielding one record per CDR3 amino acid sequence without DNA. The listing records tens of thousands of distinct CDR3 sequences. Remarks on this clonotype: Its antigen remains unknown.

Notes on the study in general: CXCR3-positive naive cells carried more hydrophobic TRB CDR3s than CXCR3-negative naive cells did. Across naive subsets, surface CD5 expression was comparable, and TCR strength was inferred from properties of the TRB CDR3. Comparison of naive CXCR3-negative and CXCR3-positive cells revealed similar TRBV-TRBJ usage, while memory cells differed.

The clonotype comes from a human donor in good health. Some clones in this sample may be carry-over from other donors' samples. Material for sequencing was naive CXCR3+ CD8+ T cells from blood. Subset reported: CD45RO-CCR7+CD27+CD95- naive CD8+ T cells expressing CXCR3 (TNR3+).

CDR3 amino acids: CASSFGTSGGGETQYF. The chain combines TRBV7-9 with TRBJ2-5; TCRdb's assignment of TRBD2 cannot be checked, as there is no DNA. The CDR3 has 16 residues. Germline V gene data show CDR1 as SEHNR and CDR2 as FQNEAQ (reference sequence).